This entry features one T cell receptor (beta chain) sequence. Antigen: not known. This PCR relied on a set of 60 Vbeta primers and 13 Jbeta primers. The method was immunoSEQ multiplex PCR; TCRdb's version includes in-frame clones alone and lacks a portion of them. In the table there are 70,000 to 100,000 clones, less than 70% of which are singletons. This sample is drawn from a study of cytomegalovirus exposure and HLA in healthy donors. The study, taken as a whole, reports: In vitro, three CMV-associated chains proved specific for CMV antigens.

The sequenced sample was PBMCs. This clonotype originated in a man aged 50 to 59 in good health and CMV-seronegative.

The CDR3 coding sequence is TGCGCCAGCAGTCCCGGGGACCACAGGGAGAACACTGAAGCTTTCTTT. Its protein is CASSPGDHRENTEAFF. The gene calls are TRBV5-1 and TRBJ1-1, with a possible D match to TRBD1 (6 bases). V gave up 5 bases and J gave up 1 base, with 18 bases separating them. The CDR3 length is 16 residues. The germline CDR1 and CDR2 sequences are SGHRS and YFSETQ.